The 31 T cell receptor beta chains below all came from one sample that was sequenced in a study of shared clonotypes between healthy human individuals. Data came from immunoSEQ multiplex PCR; TCRdb stores just in-frame clones and leaves some out. The table includes hundreds of thousands of clones, 74% detected once. Material: memory CD4+ T cells sorted from blood. The subset here: CD45RA-negative fraction. All receptors come from a woman aged 25 to 45 in good health.

The chain couples TRBV5-6 to TRBJ1-1; D ambiguous. This CDR3 region has 12 residues. The germline V and J ends were trimmed by 0 bases and 7 bases, with 7 bases remaining between them. CDR1 and CDR2 (germline): SGHDT, YYEEEE. CDR3 coding DNA: TGTGCCAGCAGCTTGGAACCGTTTGAAGCTTTCTTT. It encodes CASSLEPFEAFF.

The sample holds a few counts of this clone. The chain has TRBV18 and TRBJ2-7; weak D call: TRBD1 (6 bases). There are 14 residues in the CDR3. CDR1 and CDR2 (germline): KGHSH, LQKENI. The V end lost 6 bases, the J end lost 1 base, and 13 bases lay between the germline ends. CDR3 in DNA: TGTGCCAGCTCCCGACAGGCCCCATCCTACGAGCAGTACTTC. It yields the protein CASSRQAPSYEQYF.

This clone showed up just once. This rearrangement joins TRBV30 to TRBJ1-3; D is unresolved. The CDR3 is 15 amino acids. Trimming took 1 base from V and 9 from J, leaving 19 bases between them. The V gene's germline CDR1 is GTSNPN and CDR2 SVGIG (reference sequence). The DNA for the CDR3 is TGTGCCTGGAGTGAACATCCGGCTCGATGGGGCACCATATATTTT. It encodes CAWSEHPARWGTIYF.

The chain is built from TRBV5-1 and TRBJ2-4; D gene ambiguous. CDR1 is SGHRS, CDR2 YFSETQ, per germline. This CDR3 is built from 13 residues. V dropped 0 bases and J dropped 3 bases, with 4 bases sitting between them. The CDR3 DNA sequence: TGCGCCAGCAGCTTGGACCTCAAAAACATTCAGTACTTC. Translating it yields CASSLDLKNIQYF.

The rearrangement uses TRBV28 and TRBJ1-1; TRBD1 might be the D (5 bases). CDR1 is MDHEN and CDR2 is SYDVKM in the germline V gene. V was shortened by 5 bases and J by 1 base, with 17 bases between the two germline ends. CDR3 size: 16 residues. The CDR3 is CASSPLQEVRNTEAFF. The CDR3 nucleotides read TGTGCCAGCAGTCCCCTACAGGAGGTTCGGAACACTGAAGCTTTCTTT.

The V and J genes are TRBV10-1 and TRBJ1-3; perhaps TRBD1 as D (6 bases). CDR1 and CDR2 (germline): WNHNN, SYGVQD (reference sequence). The germline V and J ends were trimmed by 2 bases and 3 bases, with 20 bases remaining between them. The CDR3 is 18 residues long. The DNA of the CDR3 is TGCGCCAGCAGTGAGAGGGGGGGCCGGGGGGTCGGTGGAAACACCATATATTTT. It encodes CASSERGGRGVGGNTIYF.

The DNA of the CDR3 is TGTGCCAGCTCACCAGATGCAGGGTTCGGAGGCTACACCTTC. It specifies CASSPDAGFGGYTF. V and J are TRBV18 and TRBJ1-2, with a possible D match to TRBD1 (5 bases). Trimming stripped 2 bases from V and 8 bases from J, with 15 bases between. Germline CDR1 is KGHSH and CDR2 is LQKENI. The CDR3 is 14 residues long.

In regard to this clone: This clone may be a read error of a much larger clone one base away. This chain connects TRBV6-1 to TRBJ1-5; D perhaps matches TRBD1 (6 bases). The CDR3 loop spans 15 amino acids. CDR1 is MNHNS, CDR2 SASEGT, per germline. CDR3 amino acids: CASSRDTFSNQLQHF. The CDR3 nucleotides read TGTGCCAGCAGTAGGGACACGTTTAGCAATCAGCTCCAGCATTTT.

This rearrangement joins TRBV2 to TRBJ1-5, with D perhaps TRBD1 (6 bases). Trimming stripped 4 bases from V and 2 bases from J, with 18 bases between. Germline V gene sequence: CDR1 SNHLY, CDR2 FYNNEI. The CDR3 is 17 amino acids. In DNA form, the CDR3 reads TGTGCCAGCAGTGCCCACCCCACAGGGTTAGGCAATCAGCCCCAGCATTTT. Translating gives CASSAHPTGLGNQPQHF.

This clone was counted a few times. The rearrangement joins TRBV5-1 to TRBJ1-5; no reliable D call. This CDR3 comprises 16 residues. The V end lost 0 bases, the J end lost 6 bases, and 16 bases lay between the germline ends. Germline CDR1 SGHRS, CDR2 YFSETQ. Here the CDR3 DNA reads TGCGCCAGCAGCTTGGGACCGACAAAGGACGGTCAGCCCCAGCATTTT. Its translation: CASSLGPTKDGQPQHF. Drawing the rest from reference TRBV5-1 and TRBJ1-5, the complete variable domain is KAGVTQTPRYLIKTRGQQVTLSCSPISGHRSVSWYQQTPGQGLQFLFEYFSETQRNKGNFPGRFSGRQFSNSRSEMNVSTLELGDSALYLCASSLGPTKDGQPQHFGDGTRLSIL.

A single count supports this clone. The chain recombines TRBV5-8 with TRBJ1-2; a possible D gene is TRBD1 (6 bases). Germline CDR1 SGHTS, CDR2 YDEGEE. The CDR3 sequence is 13 residues long. The V end lost 3 bases, the J end lost 3 bases, and 9 bases lay between the germline ends. The CDR3 here is CASSSGDDYGYTF. CDR3 coding DNA: TGTGCCAGCAGCTCAGGGGACGACTATGGCTACACCTTC.

V gene TRBV19 combines with J gene TRBJ2-6; no reliable D call. CDR1 LNHDA and CDR2 SQIVND come from the germline V gene (reference sequence). V was cut by 6 bases and J by 0 bases, with 9 bases left in between. CDR3 length equals 15 residues. CDR3 in DNA: TGTGCCAGTAGACCTCAGAGCTCTGGGGCCAACGTCCTGACTTTC. Translating gives CASRPQSSGANVLTF.

This rearrangement joins TRBV5-6 to TRBJ1-1, with D unresolved. Trimming cost V 1 base and J 1 base, with 5 bases left between them. Germline CDR1 and CDR2: SGHDT and YYEEEE. This CDR3 comprises 13 residues. The CDR3 DNA reads as TGTGCCAGCAGCTTGATCGGGAACACTGAAGCTTTCTTT. Residues: CASSLIGNTEAFF.

Worth noting for this clone: The sample has other DNA sequences that encode this CDR3 too. The CDR3 sequence: CASSLAGNTEAFF. CDR3 nucleotide sequence: TGTGCCAGCAGCTTAGCCGGGAACACTGAAGCTTTCTTT. The chain is built from TRBV7-6 and TRBJ1-1; D is unclear. The CDR3 runs 13 residues. Germline-derived CDR1 and CDR2 are SGHVS and FNYEAQ. V lost 0 bases, J lost 1 base, and 3 bases lay in between.

The chain carries TRBV28 and TRBJ2-1; D gene uncertain. V was trimmed by 6 bases and J by 0 bases, leaving 12 bases between them. CDR3 length: 15 residues. CDR1 is MDHEN and CDR2 is SYDVKM in the germline V gene. CDR3 residues: CASRRKPSSYNEQFF. CDR3 DNA sequence: TGTGCCAGCAGACGGAAACCTTCCTCCTACAATGAGCAGTTCTTC.

With respect to this clone: Other DNA sequences in the same sample also yield this CDR3. The V and J genes are TRBV5-1 and TRBJ1-3; no clear D gene. CDR1 is SGHRS, CDR2 YFSETQ, per germline. This CDR3 is built from 15 residues. Trimming removed 0 bases at V and 0 bases at J, with 7 bases between. The CDR3 loop reads CASSLAAGSGNTIYF. For the CDR3, the DNA is TGCGCCAGCAGCTTGGCGGCCGGCTCTGGAAACACCATATATTTT.

There are a few counts of this clone. This chain joins TRBV14 and TRBJ2-7, with 15 positions matching TRBD2. Germline V gene sequence: CDR1 SGHDN, CDR2 FVKESK. This CDR3 is 15 amino acids long. Trimming at V came to 5 bases and at J to 3 bases, leaving 2 bases not matched to a gene. CDR3 amino acids: CASSGTSGRIYEQYF. The CDR3 DNA is TGTGCCAGCAGCGGGACTAGCGGGAGGATCTACGAGCAGTACTTC.

Of note for this clone: A far larger clone is one base from this, pointing to a likely read error. CDR3 protein: CASSYGPDTQYF. DNA for the CDR3: TGTGCCAGCAGTTACGGACCAGATACGCAGTATTTT. This chain uses TRBV6-7 with TRBJ2-3, with no clear D. TRBV6-7 falls under the ORF class, with uncertain function. Trimming left V 2 bases short and J 4 bases short, with 4 bases between. The CDR3 loop spans 12 amino acids.

The chain employs TRBV6-1 and TRBJ1-1; D not certain. V dropped 1 base and J dropped 4 bases, with 16 bases sitting between them. Germline values: CDR1 MNHNS, CDR2 SASEGT. This CDR3 comprises 16 residues. DNA of the CDR3: TGTGCCAGCAGTGAAGGAAGGTCGGCCCCTAGCACTGAAGCTTTCTTT. This encodes CASSEGRSAPSTEAFF.

This clone came up once. This chain links TRBV5-1 with TRBJ2-1, with D possibly TRBD2 on 6 matching bases. This CDR3 region has 14 residues. Germline V gives CDR1 SGHRS, CDR2 YFSETQ. V shed 0 bases and J shed 6 bases, with 10 bases lying between them. The CDR3 is CASSLAVAANEQFF. CDR3 in DNA: TGCGCCAGCAGCTTGGCCGTAGCGGCCAATGAGCAGTTCTTC.

The chain combines TRBV7-9 with TRBJ1-2; D gene unclear. V was shortened by 7 bases and J by 5 bases, with 17 bases between the two germline ends. The V gene's germline CDR1 is SEHNR and CDR2 FQNEAQ (reference sequence). The CDR3 runs 14 residues. In DNA, the CDR3 is TGTGCCAGCACCCCAGGAGGGAGAGTTTATGGCTACACCTTC. It yields the protein CASTPGGRVYGYTF. Filled out from reference TRBV7-9 and TRBJ1-2, the complete variable domain reads DTGVSQNPRHKITKRGQNVTFRCDPISEHNRLYWYRQTLGQGPEFLTYFQNEAQLEKSRLLSDRFSAERPKGSFSTLEIQRTEQGDSAMYLCASTPGGRVYGYTFGSGTRLTVV.

The chain carries TRBV19 and TRBJ2-3; the match to TRBD2 covers 10 bases. Germline trimming cut 3 bases from V and 7 bases from J; bases unmatched to any gene: 7. The germline CDR1 and CDR2 sequences are LNHDA and SQIVND (reference sequence). This CDR3 has 15 residues. CDR3 nucleotides: TGTGCCAGTAGTATTTCGGTAGCGGGAGGAAATACGCAGTATTTT. The encoded protein is CASSISVAGGNTQYF.

This chain links TRBV25-1 with TRBJ2-2; the match to TRBD1 covers 9 bases. The CDR3 runs 17 residues. Germline trimming cut 5 bases from V and 5 bases from J; bases unmatched to any gene: 12. Germline-derived CDR1 and CDR2 are MGHDK and SYGVNS. Here the CDR3 reads CASSNDRGARRTGELFF. CDR3 bases: TGTGCCAGCAGTAACGACAGGGGGGCGAGAAGGACCGGGGAGCTGTTTTTT. Using reference TRBV25-1 and TRBJ2-2 for the parts outside the CDR3, the full variable domain is EADIYQTPRYLVIGTGKKITLECSQTMGHDKMYWYQQDPGMELHLIHYSYGVNSTEKGDLSSESTVSRIRTEHFPLTLESARPSHTSQYLCASSNDRGARRTGELFFGEGSRLTVL.

The chain has TRBV2 and TRBJ1-2, with D unresolved. This CDR3 is built from 14 residues. Per germline, CDR1 SNHLY and CDR2 FYNNEI. V lost 0 bases, J lost 2 bases, and 7 bases lay in between. In nucleotides, the CDR3 is TGTGCCAGCAGTGAAGCAGGAGGGAACTATGGCTACACCTTC. Its translation is CASSEAGGNYGYTF.

The chain employs TRBV7-9 and TRBJ2-1; D gene unclear. Germline values: CDR1 SEHNR, CDR2 FQNEAQ (reference sequence). V was clipped by 5 bases and J by 6 bases, with 8 bases between them. The CDR3 totals 12 residues. CDR3 in amino acids: CASSRSINEQFF. CDR3 DNA: TGTGCCAGCAGCCGTTCGATCAATGAGCAGTTCTTC.

This sequence joins TRBV5-1 and TRBJ2-3; TRBD2 agrees at 7 bases. Germline V CDR1 and CDR2: SGHRS, YFSETQ. V lost 2 bases, J lost 5 bases, and 5 bases stayed unmatched. The CDR3 spans 14 residues. CDR3 protein: CASSFRLAGDTQYF. The CDR3 region has the DNA TGCGCCAGCAGCTTCAGACTAGCCGGAGATACGCAGTATTTT.

V is TRBV19 and J is TRBJ1-5; D not certain. There are 16 residues in the CDR3. The germline gives CDR1 LNHDA, CDR2 SQIVND (reference sequence). V lost 1 base and J lost 8, with 18 bases in between. CDR3 in DNA: TGTGCCAGTAGTATAGTCTCCGTGTTTGGTTCGAAGCCCCAGCATTTT. Translation: CASSIVSVFGSKPQHF.

This clone was seen more than once but under ten times. V and J are TRBV28 and TRBJ1-3, with D tentatively TRBD1 (6 bases). Trimming cost V 5 bases and J 3 bases, with 14 bases left between them. The CDR3 covers 15 residues. CDR1 and CDR2 (germline): MDHEN, SYDVKM. The CDR3 is CASSEGGANGNTIYF. The CDR3, as DNA: TGTGCCAGCAGTGAAGGGGGGGCGAATGGAAACACCATATATTTT.

The V and J genes are TRBV15 and TRBJ1-6; 10 bases are a match to TRBD1. The CDR3 length is 15 residues. V dropped 5 bases and J dropped 7; count of bases not matched to a gene: 5. In germline, CDR1 is LNHNV, CDR2 YYDKDF (reference sequence). CDR3 DNA: TGTGCCACCAGCTACCAGGACAGGGGGAATTCACCCCTCCACTTT. Its protein product is CATSYQDRGNSPLHF.

The chain joins TRBV10-3 to TRBJ1-1; no definite D call. CDR1 and CDR2 (germline): ENHRY, SYGVKD. The length of the CDR3 is 13 residues. V lost 6 bases and J 5 bases, leaving 13 bases between the germline ends. CDR3 sequence: CAIRTDGTTEAFF. For the CDR3, the DNA is TGTGCCATCAGGACCGATGGTACGACTGAAGCTTTCTTT.

This sequence joins TRBV2 and TRBJ1-3, with 8 positions matching TRBD1. Germline CDR1 and CDR2: SNHLY and FYNNEI. Losses at the gene ends were 6 bases for V and 1 base for J; bases not matched to a gene: 5. CDR3 length equals 15 residues. CDR3: CASRQGDVSGNTIYF. In DNA form, the CDR3 reads TGTGCCAGCAGACAGGGGGACGTATCTGGAAACACCATATATTTT.